These 10 T cell receptor beta chains came from one sample sequenced in a study of radiation and T cells in renal cell carcinoma. The time point was: baseline pretreatment blood. Treatment reported: 15 Gy SBRT to primary tumor, nephrectomy 4 weeks later. The protocol was immunoSEQ multiplex PCR, while the TCRdb copy is restricted to in-frame clones and leaves out a portion. The sample holds about 49,000 clones, 83% seen once. The sample in question was blood, obtained from a patient whose treatment included radiotherapy and nephrectomy. Every receptor here comes from a woman in her seventies with renal cell carcinoma.

J is TRBJ1-1 and V is TRBV7-9; a weak D match, TRBD1 (5 bases). Germline values: CDR1 SEHNR, CDR2 FQNEAQ (reference sequence). Trimming left V 5 bases short and J 3 bases short, with 13 bases between. The CDR3 is made up of 14 amino acids. CDR3: CASSPGQSDTEAFF. As DNA, the CDR3 is TGTGCCAGCAGCCCGGGGCAGTCGGACACTGAAGCTTTCTTT. Complete variable domain (other parts from reference TRBV7-9 and TRBJ1-1): DTGVSQNPRHKITKRGQNVTFRCDPISEHNRLYWYRQTLGQGPEFLTYFQNEAQLEKSRLLSDRFSAERPKGSFSTLEIQRTEQGDSAMYLCASSPGQSDTEAFFGQGTRLTVV.

The chain has TRBV5-5 and TRBJ2-5; D not certain. V lost 0 bases, J lost 4 bases, and 10 bases lay in between. Germline V lookup: CDR1 SGHKS, CDR2 YYEKEE (reference sequence). The CDR3 length is 14 residues. The CDR3 here is CASSLAVMIETQYF. The CDR3 DNA reads TGTGCCAGCAGCTTGGCGGTAATGATAGAGACCCAGTACTTC.

This clone was detected only a few times. The CDR3 DNA reads as TGTGCCAGCAGCTTCTGGACAGGGGTATCCTACAATGAGCAGTTCTTC. Translation gives CASSFWTGVSYNEQFF. The V call is TRBV7-9, the J call TRBJ2-1, with 9 bases lining up with TRBD1. V dropped 3 bases and J dropped 1; count of bases not matched to a gene: 4. This CDR3 region has 16 residues. Germline V gene lookup returns CDR1 SEHNR and CDR2 FQNEAQ (reference sequence). The variable domain in full, completed from reference TRBV7-9 and TRBJ2-1, reads DTGVSQNPRHKITKRGQNVTFRCDPISEHNRLYWYRQTLGQGPEFLTYFQNEAQLEKSRLLSDRFSAERPKGSFSTLEIQRTEQGDSAMYLCASSFWTGVSYNEQFFGPGTRLTVL.

The chain recombines TRBV2 with TRBJ1-1; D not certain. Trimming took 7 bases from V and 0 from J, leaving 12 bases between them. Germline V gene sequence: CDR1 SNHLY, CDR2 FYNNEI. The CDR3 spans 14 residues. CDR3 residues: CASKEGRLNTEAFF. The CDR3 bases are TGTGCCAGCAAGGAAGGCAGATTGAACACTGAAGCTTTCTTT.

This chain connects TRBV2 to TRBJ2-3; 10 nucleotides agree with TRBD2. Germline loops: CDR1 SNHLY, CDR2 FYNNEI. The CDR3 is made up of 16 amino acids. The junction had 4 bases not matched to a gene; V was cut back by 4 bases and J by 0 bases. DNA of the CDR3: TGTGCCAGCAGTGTCACTAGCGGGGCTAGCACAGATACGCAGTATTTT. Its translation: CASSVTSGASTDTQYF.

The chain couples TRBV5-6 to TRBJ1-2; D unclear. CDR3 size: 13 residues. Germline CDR1 and CDR2: SGHDT and YYEEEE. The ends were cut back, 4 bases at V and 2 bases at J, with 9 bases in the middle. CDR3 residues: CASSAAANYGYTF. DNA for the CDR3: TGTGCCAGCAGCGCGGCAGCAAACTATGGCTACACCTTC.

This chain links TRBV27 with TRBJ1-4; 10 positions match TRBD1. Germline CDR1 and CDR2: MNHEY and SMNVEV (reference sequence). The CDR3 has 16 residues. After removal of 8 bases from V and 8 bases from J, the junction contained 14 bases not matched to a gene. CDR3 loop: CASGGQGFGLEEKLFF. CDR3 bases: TGTGCCAGCGGGGGACAGGGGTTTGGGCTGGAAGAAAAACTGTTTTTT.

The chain combines TRBV5-1 with TRBJ2-3; 10 bases agree with TRBD2. Germline CDR1 reads SGHRS; CDR2 reads YFSETQ. Trimming at V came to 2 bases and at J to 4 bases, leaving 4 bases not matched to a gene. This CDR3 contains 15 residues. This chain's CDR3 is CASSFQRGGPDTQYF. DNA of the CDR3: TGCGCCAGCAGCTTTCAGCGGGGGGGCCCAGATACGCAGTATTTT. The variable domain in full, completed from reference TRBV5-1 and TRBJ2-3, reads KAGVTQTPRYLIKTRGQQVTLSCSPISGHRSVSWYQQTPGQGLQFLFEYFSETQRNKGNFPGRFSGRQFSNSRSEMNVSTLELGDSALYLCASSFQRGGPDTQYFGPGTRLTVL.

CDR3 coding DNA: TGTGCCAGCAAACCCTCGGGTTCGGGTGGGGAGCTGTTTTTT. Translating gives CASKPSGSGGELFF. The chain recombines TRBV6-5 with TRBJ2-2; no clear D gene. CDR1 and CDR2 from the germline V gene are MNHEY and SVGAGI. This CDR3 region has 14 residues. The V end was cut by 7 bases, the J end by 8 bases, with 17 bases between.

The sample holds one count of this clone. The chain is built from TRBV5-4 and TRBJ1-1; 8 nucleotides agree with TRBD1. The CDR3 is 15 amino acids. J was trimmed by 5 bases and V by 3 bases; bases with no gene match: 9. CDR1 is SGHNT and CDR2 is YYREEE in the germline V gene (reference sequence). The CDR3 sequence is CASSSQTGEWTEAFF. DNA of the CDR3: TGTGCCAGCAGCTCCCAGACAGGGGAATGGACTGAAGCTTTCTTT.